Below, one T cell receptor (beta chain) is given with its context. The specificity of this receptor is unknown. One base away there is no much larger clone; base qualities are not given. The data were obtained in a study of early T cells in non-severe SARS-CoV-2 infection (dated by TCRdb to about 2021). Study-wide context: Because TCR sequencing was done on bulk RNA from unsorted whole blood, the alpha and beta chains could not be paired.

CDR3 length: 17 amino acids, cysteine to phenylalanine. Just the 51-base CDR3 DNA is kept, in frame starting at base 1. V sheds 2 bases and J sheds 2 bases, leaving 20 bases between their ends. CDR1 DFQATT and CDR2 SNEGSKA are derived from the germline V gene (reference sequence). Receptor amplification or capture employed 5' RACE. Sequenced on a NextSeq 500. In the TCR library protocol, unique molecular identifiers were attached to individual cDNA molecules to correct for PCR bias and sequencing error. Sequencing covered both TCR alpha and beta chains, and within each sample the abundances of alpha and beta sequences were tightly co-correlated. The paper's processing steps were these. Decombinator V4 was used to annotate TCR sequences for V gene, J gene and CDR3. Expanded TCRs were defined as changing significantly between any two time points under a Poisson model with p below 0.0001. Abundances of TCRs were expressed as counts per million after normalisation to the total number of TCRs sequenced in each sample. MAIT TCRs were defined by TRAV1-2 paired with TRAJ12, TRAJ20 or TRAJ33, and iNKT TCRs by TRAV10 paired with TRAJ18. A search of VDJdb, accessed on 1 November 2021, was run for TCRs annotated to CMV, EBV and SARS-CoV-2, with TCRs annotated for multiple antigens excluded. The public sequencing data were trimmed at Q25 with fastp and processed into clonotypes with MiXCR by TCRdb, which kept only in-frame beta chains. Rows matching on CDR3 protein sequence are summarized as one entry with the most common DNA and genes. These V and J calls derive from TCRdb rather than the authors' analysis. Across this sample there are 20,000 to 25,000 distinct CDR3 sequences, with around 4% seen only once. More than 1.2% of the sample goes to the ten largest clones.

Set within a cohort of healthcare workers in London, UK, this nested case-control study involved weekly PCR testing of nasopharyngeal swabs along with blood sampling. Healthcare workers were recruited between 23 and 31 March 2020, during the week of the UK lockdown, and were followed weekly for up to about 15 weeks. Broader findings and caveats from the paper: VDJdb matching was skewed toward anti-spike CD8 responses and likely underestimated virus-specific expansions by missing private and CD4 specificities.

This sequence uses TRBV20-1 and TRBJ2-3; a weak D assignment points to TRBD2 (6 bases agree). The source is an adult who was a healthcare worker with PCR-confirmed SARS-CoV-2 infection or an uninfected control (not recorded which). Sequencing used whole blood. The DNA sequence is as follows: TGCAGTGCTAGACGTGGGGGGTTAATCGCAGCCACAGATACGCAGTATTTT. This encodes CSARRGGLIAATDTQYF.